The rows below give T cell receptor beta chains drawn from one sample of a study of cytomegalovirus exposure and HLA in healthy donors. Sequencing was performed with immunoSEQ multiplex PCR; in TCRdb, only in-frame clones are kept and a portion is missing. The sample carries fewer than 65,000 clones, around 87% recorded once. Sequencing input: PBMCs. These receptors were obtained from a young man in good health and CMV-seronegative. The CDR3 runs from the conserved cysteine through the conserved F or W. The D gene is left open where the match is weak. Not every row has a clone size; where given, it reads once, few, many or a size class.

clone size: -
V gene: TRBV11-2
J gene: TRBJ2-7
D gene: -
CDR3 protein: CASSSVQGEQYF
CDR3 DNA: TGTGCCAGCAGCTCAGTGCAGGGGGAGCAGTACTTC

clone size: -
V gene: TRBV28
J gene: TRBJ2-3
D gene: -
CDR3 protein: CASRGTSPTTDTQYF
CDR3 DNA: TGTGCCAGCCGTGGGACATCTCCTACCACAGATACGCAGTATTTT

clone size: -
V gene: TRBV5-4
J gene: TRBJ2-4
D gene: TRBD2
CDR3 protein: CASSRVGGGAGNIQYF
CDR3 DNA: TGTGCCAGCAGCCGGGTTGGGGGGGGAGCCGGGAACATTCAGTACTTC

clone size: -
V gene: TRBV28
J gene: TRBJ2-2
D gene: TRBD1
CDR3 protein: CASSVGSDRGRAGELFF
CDR3 DNA: TGTGCCAGCAGTGTGGGTTCCGACAGGGGGCGAGCCGGGGAGCTGTTTTTT

clone size: -
V gene: TRBV7-2
J gene: TRBJ2-2
D gene: TRBD1
CDR3 protein: CASSRPRVGGYTGELFF
CDR3 DNA: TGTGCCAGCAGCAGACCCCGCGTAGGGGGCTACACCGGGGAGCTGTTTTTT

clone size: -
V gene: TRBV2
J gene: TRBJ2-7
D gene: -
CDR3 protein: CASGDSYEQYF
CDR3 DNA: TGTGCCAGCGGTGACAGCTACGAGCAGTACTTC

clone size: -
V gene: TRBV9
J gene: TRBJ1-2
D gene: -
CDR3 protein: CASSGSGPAYGYTF
CDR3 DNA: TGTGCCAGCAGCGGGTCAGGGCCCGCCTATGGCTACACCTTC

clone size: -
V gene: TRBV30
J gene: TRBJ1-1
D gene: -
CDR3 protein: CAWSFTGYTEAFF
CDR3 DNA: TGTGCCTGGAGTTTTACAGGTTACACTGAAGCTTTCTTT

clone size: once
V gene: TRBV27
J gene: TRBJ2-7
D gene: -
CDR3 protein: CASRSQSYEQYF
CDR3 DNA: TGTGCCAGCAGGTCCCAGTCCTACGAGCAGTACTTC

clone size: -
V gene: TRBV5-1
J gene: TRBJ1-1
D gene: TRBD1
CDR3 protein: CASSSQGNDEAFF
CDR3 DNA: TGCGCCAGCAGCTCACAGGGGAACGATGAAGCTTTCTTT

clone size: -
V gene: TRBV14
J gene: TRBJ1-4
D gene: TRBD1
CDR3 protein: CASSAYRGKANEKLFF
CDR3 DNA: TGTGCCAGCAGTGCGTACAGGGGAAAAGCTAATGAAAAACTGTTTTTT

clone size: -
V gene: TRBV6-6
J gene: TRBJ1-2
D gene: TRBD1
CDR3 protein: CASSGPGGAGYTF
CDR3 DNA: TGTGCCAGCAGTGGTCCAGGGGGCGCAGGCTACACCTTC

clone size: -
V gene: TRBV4-1
J gene: TRBJ2-3
D gene: -
CDR3 protein: CASSHPTRTDTQYF
CDR3 DNA: TGCGCCAGCAGCCACCCTACTCGTACAGATACGCAGTATTTT

clone size: -
V gene: TRBV7-9
J gene: TRBJ1-5
D gene: TRBD1
CDR3 protein: CASSRGQGNQPQHF
CDR3 DNA: TGTGCCAGCAGCCGTGGACAGGGCAATCAGCCCCAGCATTTT

clone size: -
V gene: TRBV2
J gene: TRBJ2-3
D gene: TRBD1
CDR3 protein: CAGTGITDTQYF
CDR3 DNA: TGTGCTGGGACAGGGATCACAGATACGCAGTATTTT

clone size: -
V gene: TRBV4-1
J gene: TRBJ2-7
D gene: -
CDR3 protein: CASSRRDSSSYEQYF
CDR3 DNA: TGCGCCAGCAGCCGGAGGGACTCGAGCTCCTACGAGCAGTACTTC

clone size: -
V gene: TRBV18
J gene: TRBJ1-1
D gene: -
CDR3 protein: CASLGGFNTEAFF
CDR3 DNA: TGTGCCAGCTTAGGGGGATTTAACACTGAAGCTTTCTTT

clone size: -
V gene: TRBV11-2
J gene: TRBJ2-2
D gene: TRBD1
CDR3 protein: CASSTNPDRAGELFF
CDR3 DNA: TGTGCCAGCAGCACTAACCCCGACAGGGCCGGGGAGCTGTTTTTT

clone size: -
V gene: TRBV6-4
J gene: TRBJ2-3
D gene: -
CDR3 protein: CASSGGPIDTQYF
CDR3 DNA: TGTGCCAGCAGCGGGGGGCCGATTGATACGCAGTATTTT

clone size: -
V gene: TRBV2
J gene: TRBJ1-1
D gene: -
CDR3 protein: CASSEEGPKAFF
CDR3 DNA: TGTGCCAGCAGCGAGGAGGGCCCTAAAGCTTTCTTT